These T cell receptor beta chains were read from a single sample in a study of cytomegalovirus exposure and HLA in healthy donors. Measured with immunoSEQ multiplex PCR; TCRdb has only the in-frame clones, and not every one. The data show 85,000 to 130,000 clones, roughly 80% seen once. The sample taken for sequencing was PBMCs. The receptors derive from a man aged 40-49 years in good health and CMV-seronegative. The conserved cysteine and the conserved F or W are not part of the CDR3 here. Some rows have no size entry. The others give once, few or many, or a class for an expanded clone.

TRBV5-5,few,TRBJ2-5,ASSLANPRGETQY
TRBV20-1,-,TRBJ1-2,SARDPGGYT
TRBV5-6,-,TRBJ1-3,ASSLRRERLPGNTIY
TRBV7-9,few,TRBJ1-4,ASSPGRGNEKLF
TRBV7-9,-,TRBJ1-5,ASSLDQGAFYQPQH
TRBV19,-,TRBJ2-5,ASRPSTAAGETQY
TRBV6-5,-,TRBJ1-4,ASKGGGPPNEKLF
TRBV7-6,-,TRBJ1-1,ASSLEGGTEAF
TRBV6-1,-,TRBJ1-2,ASSEGQGAWGGYT
TRBV7-2,-,TRBJ1-2,ATSRMQGFGYT
TRBV4-1,few,TRBJ2-3,ASSQDPGGGDTQY
TRBV4-1,-,TRBJ2-6,ASSQAIPGQGASGANVLT
TRBV14,-,TRBJ2-5,ASSGQGYGTQY
TRBV7-2,-,TRBJ2-3,ASSFLGQGTDTQY
TRBV5-1,-,-,ASKREVDEQY
TRBV12-5,-,TRBJ2-7,ASGRDTSYEQY
TRBV9,-,TRBJ2-2,ASSVSGIPRGRELF
TRBV27,-,TRBJ1-2,ASSPTSEGGYGYT
TRBV5-5,-,TRBJ2-7,ASSARQGNYEQY
TRBV2,-,TRBJ1-6,ASTQDTTIILPLH
TRBV5-4,-,TRBJ1-2,ASSLDRGRLYT
TRBV28,-,TRBJ1-4,ASSLLGGGNEKLF
TRBV7-9,-,TRBJ2-5,ASSLSIGGGETQY
TRBV10-3,-,-,AISVSHPYEQY
TRBV7-2,-,TRBJ2-3,ASSLVGGGVITDTQY
TRBV29-1,-,TRBJ2-1,SASKLDRASYNEQF
TRBV7-9,once,TRBJ1-5,ASSLLNQPQH
TRBV5-1,-,TRBJ2-3,ASSVSGGKDTQY
TRBV7-2,few,TRBJ2-1,ASSSPLAIMQF
TRBV25-1,-,TRBJ1-1,ASLPAPGQGGTEAF
TRBV11-3,-,TRBJ2-7,ASSRRGSSAVYEQY
TRBV7-2,-,TRBJ2-3,ASSLGAAGGSDTQY
TRBV2,-,TRBJ2-7,ASSGGQETSYEQY
TRBV5-1,once,TRBJ2-3,ASSAASTSGGWDTQY
TRBV11-2,-,TRBJ1-2,ASSLAPRDGYT
TRBV11-1,-,TRBJ1-1,ASSPTPTGTEAF
TRBV6-1,few,TRBJ1-5,ASSETGIPYSNQPQH
TRBV7-9,-,TRBJ2-4,ASSRPRQGINVGNIQY
TRBV6-5,once,TRBJ2-1,ASSYSRDSPTNEQF
TRBV5-1,few,TRBJ1-6,ASSLDTGLYNSPLH
TRBV19,-,TRBJ1-5,ASSIDRDSNQPQH
TRBV28,few,TRBJ1-1,ASDRTGGRGTEAF